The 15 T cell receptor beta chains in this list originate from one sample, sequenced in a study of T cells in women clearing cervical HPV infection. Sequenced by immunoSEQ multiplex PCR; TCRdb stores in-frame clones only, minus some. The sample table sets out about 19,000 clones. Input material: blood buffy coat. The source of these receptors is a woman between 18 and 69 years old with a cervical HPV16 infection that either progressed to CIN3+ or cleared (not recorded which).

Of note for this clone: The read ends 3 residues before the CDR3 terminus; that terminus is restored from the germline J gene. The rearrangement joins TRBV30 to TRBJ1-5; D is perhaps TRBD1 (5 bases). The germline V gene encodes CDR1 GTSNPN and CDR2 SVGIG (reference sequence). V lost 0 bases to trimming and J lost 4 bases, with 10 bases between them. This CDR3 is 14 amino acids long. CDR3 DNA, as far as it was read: TGTGCCTGGAGTGTCCAGGGTGGAAATCAGCCC. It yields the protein CAWSVQGGNQP. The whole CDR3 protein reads CAWSVQGGNQPQHF.

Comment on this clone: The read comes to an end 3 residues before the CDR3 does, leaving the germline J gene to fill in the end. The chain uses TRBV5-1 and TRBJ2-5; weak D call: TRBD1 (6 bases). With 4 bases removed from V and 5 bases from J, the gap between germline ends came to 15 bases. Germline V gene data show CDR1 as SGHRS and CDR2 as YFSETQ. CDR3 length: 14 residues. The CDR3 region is CASSDRTGSETQYF. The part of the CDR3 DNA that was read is TGCGCCAGCAGCGACCGAACAGGGTCCGAGACC.

The CDR3 reads CASSLQGTYNEQFF. CDR3 DNA (partial): TGTGCCAGCAGCTTACAGGGGACCTACAATGAG. V is TRBV7-9 and J is TRBJ2-1; the D gene is possibly TRBD1 (6 bases). The read finishes 3 residues shy of the CDR3 end, and the germline J gene is used to complete it. Between the trimmed V and J ends, which lost 2 bases and 2 bases, there was a span of 7 bases. Per the germline V gene, CDR1 is SEHNR and CDR2 is FQNEAQ (reference sequence). This CDR3 is 14 amino acids long.

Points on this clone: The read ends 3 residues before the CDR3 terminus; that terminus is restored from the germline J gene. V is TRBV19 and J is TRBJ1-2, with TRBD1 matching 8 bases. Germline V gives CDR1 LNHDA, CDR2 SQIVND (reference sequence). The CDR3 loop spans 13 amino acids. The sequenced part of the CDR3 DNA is TGTGCCAGTGAGGACAGGGACGTCGACGAC. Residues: CASEDRDVDD. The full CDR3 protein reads CASEDRDVDDYTF.

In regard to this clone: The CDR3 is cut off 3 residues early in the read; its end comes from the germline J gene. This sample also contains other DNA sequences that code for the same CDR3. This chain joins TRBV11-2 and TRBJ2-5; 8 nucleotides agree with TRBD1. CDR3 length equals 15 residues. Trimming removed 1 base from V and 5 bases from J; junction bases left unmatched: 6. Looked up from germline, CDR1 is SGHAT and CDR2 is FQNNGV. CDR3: CASSLGSGGRETQYF. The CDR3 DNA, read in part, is TGTGCCAGCAGCTTAGGGTCAGGGGGCAGGGAGACC.

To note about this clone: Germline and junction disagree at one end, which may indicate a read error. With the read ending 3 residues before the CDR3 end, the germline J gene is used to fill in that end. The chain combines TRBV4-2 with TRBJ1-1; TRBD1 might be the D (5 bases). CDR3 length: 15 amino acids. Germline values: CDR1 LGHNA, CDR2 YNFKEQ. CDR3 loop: CASSQDAGWNTEAFF. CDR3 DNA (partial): TGCGCCAGCAGCCAAGACGCAGGGTGGAACACTGAA.

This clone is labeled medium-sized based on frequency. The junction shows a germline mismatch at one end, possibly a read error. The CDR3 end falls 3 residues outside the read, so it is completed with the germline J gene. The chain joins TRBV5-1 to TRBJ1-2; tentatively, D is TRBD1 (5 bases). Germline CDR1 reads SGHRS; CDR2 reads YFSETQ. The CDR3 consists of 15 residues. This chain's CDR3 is CASSLGRASNYGYTF. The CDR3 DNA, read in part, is TGCGCCAGCAGCTTAGGCAGGGCCTCTAATTATGGC. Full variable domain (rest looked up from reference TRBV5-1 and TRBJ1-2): KAGVTQTPRYLIKTRGQQVTLSCSPISGHRSVSWYQQTPGQGLQFLFEYFSETQRNKGNFPGRFSGRQFSNSRSEMNVSTLELGDSALYLCASSLGRASNYGYTFGSGTRLTVV.

The CDR3 loop is CASSLDRESGYTF. CDR3 DNA (partial): TGTGCCAGCAGCTTGGACAGGGAAAGTGGC. V usage is TRBV7-3 and J usage is TRBJ1-2, with 8 bases aligning to TRBD1. From the germline J gene comes the end of the CDR3, since the read stops 3 residues before it. V lost 3 bases and J lost 7; bases outside the gene matches: 4. Germline-derived CDR1 and CDR2 are SGHTA and FQGTGA. There are 13 residues in the CDR3.

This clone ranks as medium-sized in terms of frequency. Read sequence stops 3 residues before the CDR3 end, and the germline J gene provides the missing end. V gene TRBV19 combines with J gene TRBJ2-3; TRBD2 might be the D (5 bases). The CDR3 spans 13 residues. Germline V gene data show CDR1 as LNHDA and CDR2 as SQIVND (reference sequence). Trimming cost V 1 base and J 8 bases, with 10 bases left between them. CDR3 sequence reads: CASSIGREGTQYF. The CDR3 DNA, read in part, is TGTGCCAGTAGTATAGGACGCGAGGGTACG.

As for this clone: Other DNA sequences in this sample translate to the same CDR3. The sequenced part of the CDR3 DNA is TGTGCCAGCAGTTCCACAGGGGCGAGTCAGGACACC. Translation: CASSSTGASQDT. The CDR3 in full is CASSSTGASQDTIYF. The chain carries TRBV6-2 or TRBV6-3 and TRBJ1-3, with 7 nucleotides matching TRBD1. Read coverage stops 3 residues before the CDR3 terminus; the germline J gene supplies the remainder. The CDR3 is 15 amino acids. Germline V lookup: CDR1 MNHEY, CDR2 SVGEGT. After removal of 4 bases from V and 8 bases from J, the junction contained 11 bases not matched to a gene.

This chain's CDR3 is CAWRGRGEETQYF. The sequenced part of the CDR3 DNA is TGTGCCTGGAGGGGCCGAGGAGAAGAGACC. V is TRBV30 and J is TRBJ2-5; no definite D call. The sequence runs out 3 residues before the end of the CDR3; the remainder is reconstructed from the germline J gene. This CDR3 has 13 residues. Trimming left V 3 bases short and J 3 bases short, with 11 bases between. CDR1 and CDR2 (germline): GTSNPN, SVGIG (reference sequence). Full variable domain (missing parts from reference TRBV30 and TRBJ2-5): SQTIHQWPATLVQPVGSPLSLECTVEGTSNPNLYWYRQAAGRGLQLLFYSVGIGQISSEVPQNLSASRPQDRQFILSSKKLLLSDSGFYLCAWRGRGEETQYFGPGTRLLVL.

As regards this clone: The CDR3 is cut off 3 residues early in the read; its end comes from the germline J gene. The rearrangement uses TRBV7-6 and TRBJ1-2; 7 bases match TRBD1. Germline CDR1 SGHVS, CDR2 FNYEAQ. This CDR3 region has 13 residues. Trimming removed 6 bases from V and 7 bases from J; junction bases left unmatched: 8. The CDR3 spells CASSPGTEAGYTF. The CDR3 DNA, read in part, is TGTGCCAGCAGTCCCGGGACAGAGGCTGGC.

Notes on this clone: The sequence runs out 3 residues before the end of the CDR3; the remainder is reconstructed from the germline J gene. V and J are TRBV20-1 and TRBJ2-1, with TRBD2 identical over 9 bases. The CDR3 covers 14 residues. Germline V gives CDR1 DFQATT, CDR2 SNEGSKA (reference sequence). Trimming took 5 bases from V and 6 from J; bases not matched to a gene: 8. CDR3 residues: CSAPLGGGANEQFF. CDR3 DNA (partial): TGCAGTGCTCCTCTGGGCGGGGGGGCCAATGAG.

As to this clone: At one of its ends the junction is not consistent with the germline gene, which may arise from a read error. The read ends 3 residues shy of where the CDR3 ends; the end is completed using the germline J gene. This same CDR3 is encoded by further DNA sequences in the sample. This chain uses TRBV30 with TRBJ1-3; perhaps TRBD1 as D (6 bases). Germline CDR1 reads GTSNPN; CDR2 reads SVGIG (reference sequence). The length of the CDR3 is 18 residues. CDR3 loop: CAWSTLGAHNLFGNTIYF. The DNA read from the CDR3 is TGTGCCTGGAGTACTTTGGGGGCGCACAATCTGTTCGGAAACACA.

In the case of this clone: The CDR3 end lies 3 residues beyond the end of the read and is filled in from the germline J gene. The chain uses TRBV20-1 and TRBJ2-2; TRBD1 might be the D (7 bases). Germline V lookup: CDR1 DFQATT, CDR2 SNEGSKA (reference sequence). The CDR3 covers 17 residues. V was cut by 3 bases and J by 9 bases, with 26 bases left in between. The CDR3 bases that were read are TGCAGTGCTAGGGGGGGTACGGGGAGACAGGGCCTAAGGGAG. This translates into CSARGGTGRQGLRE. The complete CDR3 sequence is CSARGGTGRQGLRELFF.